This T cell receptor beta chain was sequenced during a study of response to subunit inactivated influenza vaccine. Trimming shortened V by 5 bases and J by 6 bases, and 7 bases separated the two germline ends. The length of the CDR3 is 11 residues. Germline V gene lookup returns CDR1 DFQATT and CDR2 SNEGSKA (reference sequence). One entry per CDR3 protein, called by TCRdb with MiXCR from the RT-PCR reads. The table records over 400,000 distinct CDR3 sequences, 11% of them present only once. The rearrangement links TRBV20-1 to TRBJ2-2; D is unresolved. The clonotype originates from a man aged 50 to 60 who received an inactivated influenza vaccine. This material consisted of PBMCs from blood, taken about 40 days after vaccination. In DNA, the CDR3 is TGCAGTGCTTCCTCGGCCGGGGAGCTGTTTTTT. Translation: CSASSAGELFF.